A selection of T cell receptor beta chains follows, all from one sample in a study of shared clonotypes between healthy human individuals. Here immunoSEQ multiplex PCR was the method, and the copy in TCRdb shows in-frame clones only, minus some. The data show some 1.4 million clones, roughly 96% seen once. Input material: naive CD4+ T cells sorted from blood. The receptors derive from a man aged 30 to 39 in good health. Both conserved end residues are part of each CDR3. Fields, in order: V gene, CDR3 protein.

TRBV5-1 CASSEAPGLSNEQFF
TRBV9 CASSVVRGEQFF
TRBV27 CASSFVRGTDTQYF
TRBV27 CASSFARNSGDMYNEQFF
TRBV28 CASWGTTDTQYF
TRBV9 CASSVSPGREKQFF
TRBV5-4 CASSPAPRVSGYTF
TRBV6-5 CASSYSVYEQYF
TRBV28 CASRTSGAPYEQYF
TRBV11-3 CASSVRGLSPSTDTQYF
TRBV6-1 CASNLNGISGNTIYF
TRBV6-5 CASSYSWTDTDTQYF
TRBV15 CATSSGRGFYEQYF
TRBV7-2 CATRLAGVYNEQFF
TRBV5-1 CASSPAAGSEQFF
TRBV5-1 CASSRRPLGSASNTGELFF
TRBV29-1 CSVRRLAGDSEQYF
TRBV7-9 CASSPRSGTGISYNEQFF
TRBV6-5 CASSLGLGEQFF
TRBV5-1 CASGPSASSYNEQFF
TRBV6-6 CASLQGQTTNEKLFF
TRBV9 CASSGDVSTDTQYF
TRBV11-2 CASSLVGALTGELFF
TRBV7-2 CASSFQDIVSEQYF
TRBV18 CASSPLGGADNEQFF
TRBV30 CAWTVAGAASYEQYF
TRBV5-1 CASSRQPGPFIAQRGNTIYF
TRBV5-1 CASSLQASGINEQFF
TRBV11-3 CASSPGLAGTSTDTQYF
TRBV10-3 CAISESISKLRGTNTEAFF
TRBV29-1 CSVAQGNSNQPQHF
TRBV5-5 CASSFHSGSGNTIYF
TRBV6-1 CASCRDQPQHF
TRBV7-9 CASSFEPGRNRVPYNEQFF
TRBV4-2 CASSQQGSGRAFMGSYNEQFF
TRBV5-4 CASSPTSGRANEQFF
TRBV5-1 CASSLTVEVANTGELFF
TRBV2 CASRRTGTITGQFF
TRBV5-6 CASSLRDWDTGELFF
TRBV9 CASSVASTGADTQYF
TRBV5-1 CASSYGVGANEKLFF
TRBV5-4 CASPSGRAGETQYF
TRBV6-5 CASRPGTDTYEQYF
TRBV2 CASSDVLANTEAFF
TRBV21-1 CASSIRTGINEQFF
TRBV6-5 CASSYLGLAAQEQFF
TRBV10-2 CASRASGEETQYF
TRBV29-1 CSVDTEQFF
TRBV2 CASSEARGRRNTEAFF
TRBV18 CASVPLGKPNTEAFF
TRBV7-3 CASSRQTGTGSGTGELFF
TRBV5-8 CASSFAYGYTF
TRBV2 CASSADGLNEQYF
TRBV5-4 CASSPGAVAYEQYF
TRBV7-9 CASSSRDQGWEQYF